This TCR beta chain originates from a study of blood T cell repertoires in COVID-19. For the study at large: Sites across the United States, Italy and Spain contributed samples from acute and convalescent COVID-19.

There are 13 residues in the CDR3. The junction had 4 bases not matched to a gene; V was cut back by 11 bases and J by 5 bases. The germline V gene has CDR1 SEHNR and CDR2 FQNEAQ (reference sequence). Sequenced by immunoSEQ multiplex PCR; TCRdb stores in-frame clones only, minus some. This sample has 400,000 to 550,000 clones; 70% to 90% occur once, and the top ten carry almost 2%. The sequenced sample consisted of PBMCs or T cells enriched from blood (not recorded which). V and J are TRBV7-9 and TRBJ1-6; 9 nucleotides line up with TRBD1. The clonotype comes from a woman aged 18 to 35 with acute COVID-19. CDR3 in amino acids: CAGRDRDNSPLHF. DNA of the CDR3: TGTGCCGGCCGGGACAGGGATAATTCACCCCTCCACTTT.